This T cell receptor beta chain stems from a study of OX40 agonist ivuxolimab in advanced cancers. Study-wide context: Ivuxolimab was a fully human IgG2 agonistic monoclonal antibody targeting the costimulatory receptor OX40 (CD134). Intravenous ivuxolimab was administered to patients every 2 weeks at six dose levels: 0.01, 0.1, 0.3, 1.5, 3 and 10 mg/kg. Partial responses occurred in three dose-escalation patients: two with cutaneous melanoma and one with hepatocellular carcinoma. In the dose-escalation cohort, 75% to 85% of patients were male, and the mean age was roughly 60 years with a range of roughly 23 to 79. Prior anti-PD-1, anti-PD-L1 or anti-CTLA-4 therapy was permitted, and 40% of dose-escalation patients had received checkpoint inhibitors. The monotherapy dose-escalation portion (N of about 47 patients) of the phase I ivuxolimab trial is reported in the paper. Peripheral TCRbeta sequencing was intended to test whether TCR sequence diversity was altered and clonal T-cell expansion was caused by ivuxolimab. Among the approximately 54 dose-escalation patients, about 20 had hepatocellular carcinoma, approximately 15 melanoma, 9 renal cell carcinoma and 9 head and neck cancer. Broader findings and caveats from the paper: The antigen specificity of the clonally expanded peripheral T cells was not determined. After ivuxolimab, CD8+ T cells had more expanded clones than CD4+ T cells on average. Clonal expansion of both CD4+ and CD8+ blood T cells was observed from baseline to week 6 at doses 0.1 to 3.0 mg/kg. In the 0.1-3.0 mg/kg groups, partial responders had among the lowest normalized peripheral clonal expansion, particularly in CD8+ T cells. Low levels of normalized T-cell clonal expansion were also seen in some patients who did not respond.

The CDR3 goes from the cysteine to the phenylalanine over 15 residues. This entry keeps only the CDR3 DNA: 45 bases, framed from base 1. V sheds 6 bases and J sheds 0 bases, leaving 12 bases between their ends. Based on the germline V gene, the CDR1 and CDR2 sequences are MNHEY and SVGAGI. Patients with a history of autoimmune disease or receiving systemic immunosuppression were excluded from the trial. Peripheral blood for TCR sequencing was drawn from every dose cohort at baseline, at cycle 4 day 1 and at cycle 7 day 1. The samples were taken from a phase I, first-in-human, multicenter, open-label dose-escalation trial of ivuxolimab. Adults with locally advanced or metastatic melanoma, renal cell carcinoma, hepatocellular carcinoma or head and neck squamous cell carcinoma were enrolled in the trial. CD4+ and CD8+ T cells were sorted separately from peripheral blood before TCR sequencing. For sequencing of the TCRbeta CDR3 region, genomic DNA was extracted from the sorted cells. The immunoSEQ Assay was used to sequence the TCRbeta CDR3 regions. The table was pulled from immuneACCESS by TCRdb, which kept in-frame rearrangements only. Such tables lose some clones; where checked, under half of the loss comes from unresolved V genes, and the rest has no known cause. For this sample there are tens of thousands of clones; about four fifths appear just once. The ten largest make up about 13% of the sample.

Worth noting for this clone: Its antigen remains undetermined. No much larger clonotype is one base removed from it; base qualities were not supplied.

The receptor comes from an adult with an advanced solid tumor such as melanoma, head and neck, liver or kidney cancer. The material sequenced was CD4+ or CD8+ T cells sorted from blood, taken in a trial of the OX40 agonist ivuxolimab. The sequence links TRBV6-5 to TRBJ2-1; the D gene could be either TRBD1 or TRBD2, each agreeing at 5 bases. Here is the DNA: TGTGCCAGCAGGAGGGACGGAAGCTCCTACAATGAGCAGTTCTTC. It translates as CASRRDGSSYNEQFF.